This T cell receptor (beta chain) emerged from a study of tumor and adjacent non-tumor tissue in lung cancer. Overall study results and limits: Significantly higher TCR diversity was found in tumor than normal lung.

The template was RNA from unsorted bulk tissue. Remarks on this clonotype: Its antigen is undetermined.

The library came from three nested PCR rounds adapted from ARM-PCR protocols. TCRdb itself ran the multiplex PCR reads through MiXCR, one entry per CDR3 protein. This table holds 70,000 to 80,000 distinct CDR3 sequences, over 55% found once. The clonotype comes from a woman in her thirties or forties with non-small cell lung cancer. Input material: lung tumor tissue.

DNA for the CDR3: TGCAGCGTCTGGGGCTCAGGACTAGCGGTAGTTAGAGATACGCAGTATTTT. Translation gives CSVWGSGLAVVRDTQYF. The rearrangement links TRBV29-1 to TRBJ2-3; 10 bases match TRBD2. This CDR3 has 17 residues. The germline gives CDR1 SQVTM, CDR2 ANQGSEA. The ends lost 6 bases at V and 5 bases at J; junction bases unmatched: 17.